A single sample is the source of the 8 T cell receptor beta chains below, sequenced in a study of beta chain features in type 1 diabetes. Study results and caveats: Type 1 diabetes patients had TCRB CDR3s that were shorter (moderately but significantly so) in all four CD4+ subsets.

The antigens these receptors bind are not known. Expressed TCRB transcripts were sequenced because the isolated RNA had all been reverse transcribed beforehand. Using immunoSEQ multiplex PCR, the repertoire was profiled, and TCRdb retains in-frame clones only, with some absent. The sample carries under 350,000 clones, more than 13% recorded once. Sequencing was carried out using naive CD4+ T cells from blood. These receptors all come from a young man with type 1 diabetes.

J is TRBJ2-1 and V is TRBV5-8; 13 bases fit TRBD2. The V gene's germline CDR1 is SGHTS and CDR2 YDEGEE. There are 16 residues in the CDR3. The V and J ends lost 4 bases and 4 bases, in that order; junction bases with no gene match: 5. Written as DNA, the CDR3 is TGTGCCAGCAGCCGCCGGACTAGCGGGGGATACAATGAGCAGTTCTTC. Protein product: CASSRRTSGGYNEQFF.

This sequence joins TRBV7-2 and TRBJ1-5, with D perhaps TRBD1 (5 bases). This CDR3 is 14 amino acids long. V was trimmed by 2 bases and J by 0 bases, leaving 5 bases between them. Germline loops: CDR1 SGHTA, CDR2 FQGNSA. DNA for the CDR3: TGTGCCAGCAGCTTACAGGGTAGCAATCAGCCCCAGCATTTT. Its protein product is CASSLQGSNQPQHF. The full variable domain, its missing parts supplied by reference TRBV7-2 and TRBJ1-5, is GAGVSQSPSNKVTEKGKDVELRCDPISGHTALYWYRQSLGQGLEFLIYFQGNSAPDKSGLPSDRFSAERTGGSVSTLTIQRTQQEDSAVYLCASSLQGSNQPQHFGDGTRLSIL.

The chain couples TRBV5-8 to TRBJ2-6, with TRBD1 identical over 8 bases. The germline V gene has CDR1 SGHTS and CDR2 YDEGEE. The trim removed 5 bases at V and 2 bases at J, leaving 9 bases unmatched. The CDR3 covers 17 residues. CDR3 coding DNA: TGTGCCAGCAGTTCAAGGACAGGGATGACTGGGGCCAACGTCCTGACTTTC. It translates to CASSSRTGMTGANVLTF.

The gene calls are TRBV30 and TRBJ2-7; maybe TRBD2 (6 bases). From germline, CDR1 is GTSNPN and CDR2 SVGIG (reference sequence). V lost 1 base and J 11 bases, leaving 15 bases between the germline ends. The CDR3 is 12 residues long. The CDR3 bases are TGTGCCTGGAGTGCCGGGACTGACGGGGAGTACTTC. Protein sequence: CAWSAGTDGEYF. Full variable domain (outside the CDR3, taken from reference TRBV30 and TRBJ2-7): SQTIHQWPATLVQPVGSPLSLECTVEGTSNPNLYWYRQAAGRGLQLLFYSVGIGQISSEVPQNLSASRPQDRQFILSSKKLLLSDSGFYLCAWSAGTDGEYFGPGTRLTVT.

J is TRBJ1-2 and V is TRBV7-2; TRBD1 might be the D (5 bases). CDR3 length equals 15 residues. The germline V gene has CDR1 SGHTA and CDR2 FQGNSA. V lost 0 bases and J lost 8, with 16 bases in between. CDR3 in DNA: TGTGCCAGCAGCTTAGCATGGGGGGAAACTGGCGGCTACACCTTC. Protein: CASSLAWGETGGYTF.

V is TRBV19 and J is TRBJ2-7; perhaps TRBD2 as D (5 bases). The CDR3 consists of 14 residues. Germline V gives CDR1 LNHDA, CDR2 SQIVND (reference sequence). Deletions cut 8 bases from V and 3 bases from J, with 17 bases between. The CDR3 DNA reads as TGTGCCAGTGGACGGCGGGCAGCGAGCTACGAGCAGTACTTC. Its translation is CASGRRAASYEQYF.

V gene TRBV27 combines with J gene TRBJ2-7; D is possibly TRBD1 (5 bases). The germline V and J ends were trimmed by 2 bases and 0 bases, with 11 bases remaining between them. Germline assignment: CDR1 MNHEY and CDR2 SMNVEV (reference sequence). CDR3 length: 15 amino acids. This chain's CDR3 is CASSLLGRGSYEQYF. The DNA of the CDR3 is TGTGCCAGCAGTTTACTGGGGCGAGGCTCCTACGAGCAGTACTTC.

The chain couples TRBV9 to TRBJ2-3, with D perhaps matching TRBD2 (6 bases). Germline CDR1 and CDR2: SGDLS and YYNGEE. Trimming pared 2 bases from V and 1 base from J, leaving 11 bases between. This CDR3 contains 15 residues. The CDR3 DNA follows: TGTGCCAGCAGCGTTAGCGGAGCACGCACAGATACGCAGTATTTT. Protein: CASSVSGARTDTQYF.